These 25 T cell receptor beta chains share one sample of origin, sequenced in a study of blood T cell repertoires in COVID-19. The assay was immunoSEQ multiplex PCR, and TCRdb's table has in-frame clones only and misses some. This sample has about 260,000 clones, with more than 90% found just once. The material sequenced was peripheral blood. The origin of the receptors is a person aged 18-30 years with COVID-19, enrolled during active disease.

This chain joins TRBV6-6 and TRBJ1-5; D might be TRBD1 (5 bases). The germline V gene has CDR1 MNHNY and CDR2 SVGAGI (reference sequence). Trimming pared 6 bases from V and 4 bases from J, leaving 10 bases between. This CDR3 spans 13 amino acids. The CDR3 is CASRLQVNQPQHF. The CDR3 DNA is TGTGCCAGCAGGCTACAGGTGAATCAGCCCCAGCATTTT.

The rearrangement links TRBV5-1 to TRBJ1-3; no firm D call. This CDR3 contains 14 residues. Germline CDR1 is SGHRS and CDR2 is YFSETQ. With 0 bases removed from V and 4 bases from J, the gap between germline ends came to 8 bases. CDR3 region: CASSLDDSGNTIYF. In DNA, the CDR3 is TGCGCCAGCAGCTTGGATGATAGCGGAAACACCATATATTTT.

The V call is TRBV5-1, the J call TRBJ1-1; D is ambiguous. Germline assignment: CDR1 SGHRS and CDR2 YFSETQ. The V and J ends lost 5 bases and 4 bases respectively, with 12 bases between them. CDR3 size: 13 residues. CDR3 bases: TGCGCCAGCAGGACGGGATCGGTCACTGAAGCTTTCTTT. As protein: CASRTGSVTEAFF.

The chain links TRBV27 to TRBJ1-1; D not certain. The germline V gene encodes CDR1 MNHEY and CDR2 SMNVEV (reference sequence). V was clipped by 4 bases and J by 9 bases, with 9 bases between them. The CDR3 totals 11 residues. The CDR3 DNA follows: TGTGCCAGCAGTTCTAGGTTTAAAGCTTTCTTT. It specifies CASSSRFKAFF.

The chain combines TRBV5-1 with TRBJ2-7, with D perhaps matching TRBD1 (6 bases). Per germline, CDR1 SGHRS and CDR2 YFSETQ. V dropped 6 bases and J dropped 1 base, with 17 bases sitting between them. CDR3 length equals 15 residues. The CDR3 bases are TGCGCCAGCACCGACCTGACAGGCAATTCCTACGAGCAGTACTTC. Amino acid sequence: CASTDLTGNSYEQYF. The whole variable domain, remainder taken from reference TRBV5-1 and TRBJ2-7, is KAGVTQTPRYLIKTRGQQVTLSCSPISGHRSVSWYQQTPGQGLQFLFEYFSETQRNKGNFPGRFSGRQFSNSRSEMNVSTLELGDSALYLCASTDLTGNSYEQYFGPGTRLTVT.

The rearrangement joins TRBV19 to TRBJ2-5, with 8 positions matching TRBD1. Trimming at V came to 5 bases and at J to 3 bases, leaving 5 bases not matched to a gene. CDR3 size: 14 residues. The germline gives CDR1 LNHDA, CDR2 SQIVND (reference sequence). The DNA for the CDR3 is TGTGCCAGTAGTGATGGACAGGGCAAAGAGACCCAGTACTTC. Its protein product is CASSDGQGKETQYF.

The genes are TRBV2 and TRBJ1-1; D uncertain. Germline V CDR1 and CDR2: SNHLY, FYNNEI. This CDR3 has 12 residues. V was clipped by 6 bases and J by 4 bases, with 9 bases between them. The CDR3 DNA sequence: TGTGCCAGCAGCGGGGAGTCCACTGAAGCTTTCTTT. This sequence encodes CASSGESTEAFF.

This clone has a single count. The J gene is TRBJ1-2, the V gene TRBV11-2; 8 bases match TRBD1. After removal of 1 base from V and 3 bases from J, the junction contained 4 bases not matched to a gene. This CDR3 contains 15 residues. Germline assignment: CDR1 SGHAT and CDR2 FQNNGV. The CDR3 region is CASSLVPGGYYGYTF. The CDR3 nucleotides are TGTGCCAGCAGCTTAGTCCCAGGGGGCTACTATGGCTACACCTTC.

The genes are TRBV10-1 and TRBJ2-5; a weak D match, TRBD1 (6 bases). V was shortened by 0 bases and J by 4 bases, with 12 bases between the two germline ends. CDR1 and CDR2 (germline): WNHNN, SYGVQD (reference sequence). This CDR3 comprises 15 residues. CDR3 sequence: CASSESVGAGETQYF. The DNA for the CDR3 is TGCGCCAGCAGTGAGTCAGTGGGGGCTGGAGAGACCCAGTACTTC.

The gene calls are TRBV11-3 and TRBJ2-1; TRBD2 matches 10 bases. The CDR3 sequence is 15 residues long. J lost 5 bases, V lost 2 bases, and 3 bases had no gene match. CDR1 is SGHNT, CDR2 YENEEA, per germline. CDR3 DNA sequence: TGTGCCAGCAGCTTATACCTAGCGGGAGACAATGAGCAGTTCTTC. Protein sequence: CASSLYLAGDNEQFF.

This chain connects TRBV7-9 to TRBJ2-7; a possible D gene is TRBD1 (6 bases). The germline V gene encodes CDR1 SEHNR and CDR2 FQNEAQ (reference sequence). CDR3 length equals 14 residues. V was trimmed by 1 base and J by 4 bases, leaving 11 bases between them. This chain's CDR3 is CASSLGGTNYEQYF. CDR3 coding DNA: TGTGCCAGCAGCTTAGGGGGGACAAATTACGAGCAGTACTTC. Full variable domain (remainder filled in from reference TRBV7-9 and TRBJ2-7): DTGVSQNPRHKITKRGQNVTFRCDPISEHNRLYWYRQTLGQGPEFLTYFQNEAQLEKSRLLSDRFSAERPKGSFSTLEIQRTEQGDSAMYLCASSLGGTNYEQYFGPGTRLTVT.

The genes are TRBV19 and TRBJ1-5, with D unresolved. Deletions cut 1 base from V and 4 bases from J, with 11 bases between. Germline V gene data show CDR1 as LNHDA and CDR2 as SQIVND (reference sequence). The CDR3 runs to 15 residues. For the CDR3, the DNA is TGTGCCAGTAGTATAGGTCAGGTGCTTAATCAGCCCCAGCATTTT. Protein sequence: CASSIGQVLNQPQHF.

In this sample, this clone turned up once. The V call is TRBV29-1, the J call TRBJ1-1; 7 bases line up with TRBD1. The germline V gene has CDR1 SQVTM and CDR2 ANQGSEA. The CDR3 runs 13 residues. V dropped 6 bases and J dropped 1; count of bases not matched to a gene: 5. The DNA of the CDR3 is TGCAGCGTGCCGACAGGGTCGAACACTGAAGCTTTCTTT. The encoded protein is CSVPTGSNTEAFF.

The chain couples TRBV6-5 to TRBJ2-7, with 8 bases identical to TRBD1. CDR1 MNHEY and CDR2 SVGAGI come from the germline V gene. Losses at the gene ends were 4 bases for V and 11 bases for J; bases not matched to a gene: 7. The CDR3 contains 12 residues. CDR3 DNA: TGTGCCAGCAGTTCGGGACAGGTGATGGAGTACTTC. It encodes CASSSGQVMEYF.

The gene calls are TRBV7-9 and TRBJ1-5; possible D gene TRBD1, 6 bases. Germline V lookup: CDR1 SEHNR, CDR2 FQNEAQ (reference sequence). CDR3 length: 14 residues. V shed 6 bases and J shed 7 bases, with 16 bases lying between them. The CDR3 sequence: CASSLGAFDQPQHF. CDR3 in DNA: TGTGCCAGCAGTTTGGGGGCGTTTGACCAGCCCCAGCATTTT.

The J gene is TRBJ1-4, the V gene TRBV4-1; no reliable D call. The CDR3 has 16 residues. CDR1 MGHRA and CDR2 YSYEKL come from the germline V gene. V lost 4 bases and J 4 bases, leaving 16 bases between the germline ends. CDR3 bases: TGCGCCAGCAGCCCCTGGCGTGGGCCGAATAATGAAAAACTGTTTTTT. Its translation: CASSPWRGPNNEKLFF.

J is TRBJ2-2 and V is TRBV7-3; maybe TRBD2 (6 bases). The germline V and J ends were trimmed by 5 bases and 0 bases, with 7 bases remaining between them. Looked up from germline, CDR1 is SGHTA and CDR2 is FQGTGA. This CDR3 spans 14 amino acids. CDR3 in DNA: TGTGCCAGCAGCGCGGGACCGAACACCGGGGAGCTGTTTTTT. Protein sequence: CASSAGPNTGELFF.

The V gene is TRBV11-2, the J gene TRBJ2-1, with 11 bases matching TRBD2. Trimming removed 4 bases from V and 5 bases from J; junction bases left unmatched: 4. The CDR3 totals 15 residues. CDR1 and CDR2 (germline): SGHAT, FQNNGV. The CDR3 reads CASSSAGLADNEQFF. In nucleotides, the CDR3 is TGTGCCAGCAGCTCCGCGGGACTAGCGGACAATGAGCAGTTCTTC.

This chain joins TRBV9 and TRBJ2-1; D unclear. Germline CDR1 is SGDLS and CDR2 is YYNGEE. The CDR3 length is 15 residues. V lost 2 bases and J lost 0, with 9 bases in between. In DNA, the CDR3 is TGTGCCAGCAGCGTTGCCTCGAGCTCCTACAATGAGCAGTTCTTC. Its protein product is CASSVASSSYNEQFF.

This clone was detected only a few times. The rearrangement links TRBV27 to TRBJ1-2, with 7 bases identical to TRBD1. Germline V gives CDR1 MNHEY, CDR2 SMNVEV (reference sequence). This CDR3 comprises 15 residues. Trimming at V came to 4 bases and at J to 0 bases, leaving 5 bases not matched to a gene. CDR3 sequence reads: CASSSAGQSNYGYTF. DNA of the CDR3: TGTGCCAGCAGTTCGGCGGGACAGTCTAACTATGGCTACACCTTC.

The chain recombines TRBV5-1 with TRBJ1-2; possibly TRBD1 for D (5 bases). Between the trimmed V and J ends, which lost 4 bases and 0 bases, there was a span of 10 bases. The CDR3 is 14 residues long. Germline assignment: CDR1 SGHRS and CDR2 YFSETQ. The CDR3 DNA reads as TGCGCCAGCAGCGAGGGACTCGCTAACTATGGCTACACCTTC. It yields the protein CASSEGLANYGYTF.

This clone was detected ten times or more. The chain recombines TRBV11-2 with TRBJ2-1; 8 bases match TRBD2. Germline trimming cut 1 base from V and 8 bases from J; bases unmatched to any gene: 7. In germline, CDR1 is SGHAT, CDR2 FQNNGV. The CDR3 sequence is 15 residues long. The CDR3 nucleotides are TGTGCCAGCAGCTTAGCCAGCGGGAGAGGTGATGAGCAGTTCTTC. The encoded protein is CASSLASGRGDEQFF. Together with reference TRBV11-2 and TRBJ2-1, the CDR3 gives the full variable domain: EAGVAQSPRYKIIEKRQSVAFWCNPISGHATLYWYQQILGQGPKLLIQFQNNGVVDDSQLPKDRFSAERLKGVDSTLKIQPAKLEDSAVYLCASSLASGRGDEQFFGPGTRLTVL.

The chain combines TRBV19 with TRBJ2-5, with TRBD2 matching over 9 bases. The CDR3 is 16 residues long. Germline V CDR1 and CDR2: LNHDA, SQIVND (reference sequence). The V segment lost 3 bases and the J segment 5 bases; nucleotides outside the gene matches: 10. DNA of the CDR3: TGTGCCAGTAGTATCGGAGGCGGGAGGGCCTTGGAGACCCAGTACTTC. Translating gives CASSIGGGRALETQYF.

V is TRBV13 and J is TRBJ2-1; 8 bases are shared with TRBD1. The V gene's germline CDR1 is PRHDT and CDR2 FYEKMQ (reference sequence). The CDR3 contains 14 residues. Unmatched junction bases numbered 3, after V lost 3 bases and J lost 5 bases. CDR3 bases: TGTGCCAGCAGCTTCGTGACAGGGGACAATGAGCAGTTCTTC. Translation gives CASSFVTGDNEQFF.

The rearrangement links TRBV27 to TRBJ1-5; 9 positions match TRBD1. The V gene's germline CDR1 is MNHEY and CDR2 SMNVEV (reference sequence). This CDR3 contains 16 residues. The V gene end was trimmed by 6 bases and the J gene end by 3 bases; junction bases not matched to a gene: 9. CDR3 residues: CASREQGAMDNQPQHF. As DNA, the CDR3 is TGTGCCAGCAGGGAACAGGGGGCGATGGACAATCAGCCCCAGCATTTT.